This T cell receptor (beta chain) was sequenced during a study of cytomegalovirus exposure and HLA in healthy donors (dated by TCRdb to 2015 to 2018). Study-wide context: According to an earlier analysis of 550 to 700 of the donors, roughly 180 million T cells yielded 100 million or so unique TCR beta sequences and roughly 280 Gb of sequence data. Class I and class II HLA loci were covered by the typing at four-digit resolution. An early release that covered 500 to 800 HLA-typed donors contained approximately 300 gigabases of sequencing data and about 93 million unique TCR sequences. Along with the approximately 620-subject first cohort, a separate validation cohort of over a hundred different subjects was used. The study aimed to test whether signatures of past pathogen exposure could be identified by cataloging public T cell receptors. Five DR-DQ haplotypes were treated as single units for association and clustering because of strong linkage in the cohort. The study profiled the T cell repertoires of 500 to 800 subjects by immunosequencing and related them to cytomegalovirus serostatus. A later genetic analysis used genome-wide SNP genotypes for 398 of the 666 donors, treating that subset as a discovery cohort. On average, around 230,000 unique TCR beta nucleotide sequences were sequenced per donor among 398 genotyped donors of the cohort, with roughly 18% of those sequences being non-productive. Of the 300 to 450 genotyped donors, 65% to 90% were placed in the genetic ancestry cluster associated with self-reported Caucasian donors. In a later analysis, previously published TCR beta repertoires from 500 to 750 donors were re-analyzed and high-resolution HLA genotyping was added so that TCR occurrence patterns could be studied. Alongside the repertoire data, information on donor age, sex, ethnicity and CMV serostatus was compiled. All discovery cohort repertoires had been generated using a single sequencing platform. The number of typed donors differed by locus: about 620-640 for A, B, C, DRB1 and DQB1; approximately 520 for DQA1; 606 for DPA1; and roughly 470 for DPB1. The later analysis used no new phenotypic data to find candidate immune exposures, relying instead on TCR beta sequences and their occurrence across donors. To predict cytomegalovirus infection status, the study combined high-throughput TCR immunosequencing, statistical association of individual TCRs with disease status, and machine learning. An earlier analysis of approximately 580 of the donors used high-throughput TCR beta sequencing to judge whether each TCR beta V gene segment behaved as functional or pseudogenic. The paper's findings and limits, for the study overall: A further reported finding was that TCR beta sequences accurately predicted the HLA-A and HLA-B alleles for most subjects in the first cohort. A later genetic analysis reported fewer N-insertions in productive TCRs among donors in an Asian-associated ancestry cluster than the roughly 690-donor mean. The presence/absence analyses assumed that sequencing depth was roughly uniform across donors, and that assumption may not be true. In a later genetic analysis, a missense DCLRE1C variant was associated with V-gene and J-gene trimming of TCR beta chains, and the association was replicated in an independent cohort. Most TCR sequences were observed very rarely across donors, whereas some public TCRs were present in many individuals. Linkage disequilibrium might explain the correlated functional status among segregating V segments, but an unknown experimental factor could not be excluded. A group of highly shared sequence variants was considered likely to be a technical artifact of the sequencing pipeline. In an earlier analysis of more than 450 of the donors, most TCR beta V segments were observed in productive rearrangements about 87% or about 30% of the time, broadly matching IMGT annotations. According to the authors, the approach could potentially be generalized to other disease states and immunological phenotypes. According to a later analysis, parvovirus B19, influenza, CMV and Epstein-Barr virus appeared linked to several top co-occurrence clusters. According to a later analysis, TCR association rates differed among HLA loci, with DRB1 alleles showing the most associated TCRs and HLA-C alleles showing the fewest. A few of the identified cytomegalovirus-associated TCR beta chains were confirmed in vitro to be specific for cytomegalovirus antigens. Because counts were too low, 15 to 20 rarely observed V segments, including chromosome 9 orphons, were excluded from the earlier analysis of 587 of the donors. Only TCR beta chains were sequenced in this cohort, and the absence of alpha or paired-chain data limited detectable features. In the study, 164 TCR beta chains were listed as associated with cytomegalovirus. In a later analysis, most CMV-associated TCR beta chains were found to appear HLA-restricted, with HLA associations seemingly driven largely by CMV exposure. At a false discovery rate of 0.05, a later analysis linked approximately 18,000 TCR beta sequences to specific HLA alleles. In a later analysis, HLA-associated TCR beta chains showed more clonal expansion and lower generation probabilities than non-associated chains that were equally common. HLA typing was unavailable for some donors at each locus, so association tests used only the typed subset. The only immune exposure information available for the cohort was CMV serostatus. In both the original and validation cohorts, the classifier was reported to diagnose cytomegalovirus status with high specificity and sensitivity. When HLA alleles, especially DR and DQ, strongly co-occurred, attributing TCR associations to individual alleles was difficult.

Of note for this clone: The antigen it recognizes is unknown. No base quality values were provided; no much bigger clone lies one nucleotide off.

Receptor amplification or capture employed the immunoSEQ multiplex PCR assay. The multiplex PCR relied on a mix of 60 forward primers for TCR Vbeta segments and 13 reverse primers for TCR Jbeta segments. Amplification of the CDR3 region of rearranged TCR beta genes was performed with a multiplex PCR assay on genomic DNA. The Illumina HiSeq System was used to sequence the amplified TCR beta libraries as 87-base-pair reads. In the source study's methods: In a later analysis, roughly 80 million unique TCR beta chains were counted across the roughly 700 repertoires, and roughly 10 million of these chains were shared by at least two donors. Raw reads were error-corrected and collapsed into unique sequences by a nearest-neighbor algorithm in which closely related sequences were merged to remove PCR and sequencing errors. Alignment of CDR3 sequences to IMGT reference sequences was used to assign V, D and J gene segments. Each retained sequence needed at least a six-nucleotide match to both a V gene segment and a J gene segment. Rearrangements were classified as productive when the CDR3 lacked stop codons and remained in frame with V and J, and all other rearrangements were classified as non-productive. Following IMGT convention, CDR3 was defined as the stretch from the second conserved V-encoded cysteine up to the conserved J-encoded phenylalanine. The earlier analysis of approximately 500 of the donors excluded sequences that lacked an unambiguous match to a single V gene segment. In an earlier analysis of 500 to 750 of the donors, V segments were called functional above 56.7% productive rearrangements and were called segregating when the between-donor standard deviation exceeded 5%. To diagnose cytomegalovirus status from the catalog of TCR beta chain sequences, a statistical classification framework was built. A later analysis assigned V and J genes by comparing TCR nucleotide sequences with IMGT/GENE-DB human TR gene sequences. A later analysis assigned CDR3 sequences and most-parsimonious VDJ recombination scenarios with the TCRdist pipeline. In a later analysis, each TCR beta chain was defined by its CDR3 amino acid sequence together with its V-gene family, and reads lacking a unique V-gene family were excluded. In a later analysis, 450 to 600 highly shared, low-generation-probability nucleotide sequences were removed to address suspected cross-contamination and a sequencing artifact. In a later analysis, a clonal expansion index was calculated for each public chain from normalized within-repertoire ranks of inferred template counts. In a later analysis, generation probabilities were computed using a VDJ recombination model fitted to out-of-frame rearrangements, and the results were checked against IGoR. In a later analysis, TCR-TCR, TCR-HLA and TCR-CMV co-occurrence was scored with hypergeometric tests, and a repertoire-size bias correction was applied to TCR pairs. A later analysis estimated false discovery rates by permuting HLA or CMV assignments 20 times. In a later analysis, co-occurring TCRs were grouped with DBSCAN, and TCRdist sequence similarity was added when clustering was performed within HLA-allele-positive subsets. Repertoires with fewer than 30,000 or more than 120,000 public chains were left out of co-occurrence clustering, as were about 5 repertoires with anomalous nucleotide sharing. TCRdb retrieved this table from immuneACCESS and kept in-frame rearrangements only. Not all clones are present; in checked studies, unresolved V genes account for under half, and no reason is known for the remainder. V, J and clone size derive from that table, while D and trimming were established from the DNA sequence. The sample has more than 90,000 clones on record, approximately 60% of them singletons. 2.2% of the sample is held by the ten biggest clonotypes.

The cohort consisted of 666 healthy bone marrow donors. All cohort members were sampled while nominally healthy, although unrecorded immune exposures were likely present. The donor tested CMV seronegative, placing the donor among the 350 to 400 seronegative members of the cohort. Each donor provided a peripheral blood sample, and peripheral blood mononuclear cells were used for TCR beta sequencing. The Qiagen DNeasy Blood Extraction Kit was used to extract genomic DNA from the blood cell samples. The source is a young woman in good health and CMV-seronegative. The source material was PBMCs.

The sequenced DNA: TGTGCCAGCAGTACTCGACAGGGACTTAATTCACCCCTCCACTTT. Protein translation: CASSTRQGLNSPLHF. The rearrangement joined TRBV2 to TRBJ1-6; TRBD1 matches 7 bases in the middle. Clipping removes 5 bases from V and 6 bases from J, with 7 as the unmatched junction base count. Its CDR3 holds 15 amino acids, cysteine through phenylalanine. CDR3 DNA is the only sequence kept; it has 45 bases, read in frame from the first base. From a lookup of the germline V gene, CDR1 and CDR2 are SNHLY and FYNNEI.